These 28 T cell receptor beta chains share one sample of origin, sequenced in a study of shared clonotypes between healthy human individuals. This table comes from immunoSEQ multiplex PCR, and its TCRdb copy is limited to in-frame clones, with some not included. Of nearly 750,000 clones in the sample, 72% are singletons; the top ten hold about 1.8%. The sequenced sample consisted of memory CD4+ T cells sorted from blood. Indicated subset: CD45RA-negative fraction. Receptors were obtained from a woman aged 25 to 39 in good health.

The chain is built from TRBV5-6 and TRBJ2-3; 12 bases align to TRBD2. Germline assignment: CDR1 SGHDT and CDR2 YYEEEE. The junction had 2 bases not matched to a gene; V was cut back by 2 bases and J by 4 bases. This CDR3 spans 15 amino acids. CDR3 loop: CASSFRLAGADTQYF. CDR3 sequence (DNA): TGTGCCAGCAGCTTTCGACTAGCGGGAGCAGATACGCAGTATTTT. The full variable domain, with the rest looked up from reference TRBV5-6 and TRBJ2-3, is DAGVTQSPTHLIKTRGQQVTLRCSPKSGHDTVSWYQQALGQGPQFIFQYYEEEERQRGNFPDRFSGHQFPNYSSELNVNALLLGDSALYLCASSFRLAGADTQYFGPGTRLTVL.

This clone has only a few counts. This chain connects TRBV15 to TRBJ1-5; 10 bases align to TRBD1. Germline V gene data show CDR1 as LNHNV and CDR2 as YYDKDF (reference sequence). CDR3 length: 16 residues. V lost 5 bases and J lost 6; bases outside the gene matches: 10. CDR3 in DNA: TGTGCCACCAGCGACAGGGGGCTGGGACGCGGTCAGCCCCAGCATTTT. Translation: CATSDRGLGRGQPQHF.

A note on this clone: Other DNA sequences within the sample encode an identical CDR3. CDR3: CASSYSGASTDTQYF. The DNA for the CDR3 is TGTGCCAGCAGTTACTCGGGAGCGAGCACAGATACGCAGTATTTT. The chain joins TRBV6-5 to TRBJ2-3; possibly TRBD2 for D (5 bases). The germline V gene encodes CDR1 MNHEY and CDR2 SVGAGI. The CDR3 covers 15 residues. The V and J ends lost 0 bases and 0 bases respectively, with 7 bases between them.

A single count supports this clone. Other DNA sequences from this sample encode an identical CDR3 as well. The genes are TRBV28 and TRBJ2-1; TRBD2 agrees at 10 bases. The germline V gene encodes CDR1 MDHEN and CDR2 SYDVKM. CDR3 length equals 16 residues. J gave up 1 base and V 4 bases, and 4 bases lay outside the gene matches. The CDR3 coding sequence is TGTGCCAGCAGTTCCTCGACTAGCGGGTCCTACAATGAGCAGTTCTTC. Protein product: CASSSSTSGSYNEQFF.

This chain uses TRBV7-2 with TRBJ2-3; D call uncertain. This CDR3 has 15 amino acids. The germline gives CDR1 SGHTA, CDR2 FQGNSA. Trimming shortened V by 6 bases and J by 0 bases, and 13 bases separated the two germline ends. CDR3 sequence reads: CASSQNGASTDTQYF. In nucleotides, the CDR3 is TGTGCCAGCAGTCAAAACGGAGCAAGCACAGATACGCAGTATTTT.

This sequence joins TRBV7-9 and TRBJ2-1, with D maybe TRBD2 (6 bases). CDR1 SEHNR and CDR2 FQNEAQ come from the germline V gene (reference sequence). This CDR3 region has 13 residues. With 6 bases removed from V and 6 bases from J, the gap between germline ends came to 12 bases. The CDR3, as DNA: TGTGCCAGCAGGGGGAAAGCGGGCAATGAGCAGTTCTTC. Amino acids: CASRGKAGNEQFF.

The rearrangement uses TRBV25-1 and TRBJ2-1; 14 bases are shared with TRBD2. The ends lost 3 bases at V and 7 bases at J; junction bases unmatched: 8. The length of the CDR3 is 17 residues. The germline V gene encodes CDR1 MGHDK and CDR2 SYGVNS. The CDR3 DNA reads TGTGCCAGCAGTGATCCCGGGACTAGCGGGAGTTATAATGAGCAGTTCTTC. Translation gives CASSDPGTSGSYNEQFF.

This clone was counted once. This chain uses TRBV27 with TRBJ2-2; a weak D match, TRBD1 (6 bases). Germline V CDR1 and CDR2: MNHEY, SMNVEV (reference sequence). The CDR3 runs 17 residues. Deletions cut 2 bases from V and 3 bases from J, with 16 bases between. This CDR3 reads CASSLRWTAVDTGELFF. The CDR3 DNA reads TGTGCCAGCAGTTTACGCTGGACAGCCGTGGACACCGGGGAGCTGTTTTTT.

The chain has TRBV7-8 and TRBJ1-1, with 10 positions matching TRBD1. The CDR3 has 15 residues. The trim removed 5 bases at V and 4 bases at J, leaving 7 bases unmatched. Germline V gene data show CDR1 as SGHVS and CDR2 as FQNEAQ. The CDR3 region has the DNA TGTGCCAGCAGCCAGAGACAGGGGGCTAGCACTGAAGCTTTCTTT. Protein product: CASSQRQGASTEAFF.

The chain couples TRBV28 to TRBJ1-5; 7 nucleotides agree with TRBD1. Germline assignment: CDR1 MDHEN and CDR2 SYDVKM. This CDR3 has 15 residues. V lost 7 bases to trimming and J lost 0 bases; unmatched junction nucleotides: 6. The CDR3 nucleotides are TGTGCCAGCACCGGGACAGACGTTAGCAATCAGCCCCAGCATTTT. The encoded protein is CASTGTDVSNQPQHF.

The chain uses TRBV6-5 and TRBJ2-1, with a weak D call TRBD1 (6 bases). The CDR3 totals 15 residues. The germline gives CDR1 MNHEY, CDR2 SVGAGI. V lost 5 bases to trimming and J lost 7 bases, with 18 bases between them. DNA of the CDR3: TGTGCCAGCAGTAAAACCCGAGAACAGGGAAATGAGCAGTTCTTC. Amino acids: CASSKTREQGNEQFF.

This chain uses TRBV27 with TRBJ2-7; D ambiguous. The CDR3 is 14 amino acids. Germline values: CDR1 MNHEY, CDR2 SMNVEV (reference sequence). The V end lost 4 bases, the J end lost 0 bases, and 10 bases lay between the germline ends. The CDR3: CASSSGWSSYEQYF. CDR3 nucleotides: TGTGCCAGCAGTTCAGGCTGGAGCTCCTACGAGCAGTACTTC.

The CDR3 bases are TGTGCCAGCACCACCCTACTGCGGGCAGTCAATCAGCCCCAGCATTTT. Its protein is CASTTLLRAVNQPQHF. This chain connects TRBV28 to TRBJ1-5, with D uncertain. The CDR3 consists of 16 residues. Trimming left V 7 bases short and J 3 bases short, with 19 bases between. From germline, CDR1 is MDHEN and CDR2 SYDVKM. Variable domain in full (rest from reference TRBV28 and TRBJ1-5): DVKVTQSSRYLVKRTGEKVFLECVQDMDHENMFWYRQDPGLGLRLIYFSYDVKMKEKGDIPEGYSVSREKKERFSLILESASTNQTSMYLCASTTLLRAVNQPQHFGDGTRLSIL.

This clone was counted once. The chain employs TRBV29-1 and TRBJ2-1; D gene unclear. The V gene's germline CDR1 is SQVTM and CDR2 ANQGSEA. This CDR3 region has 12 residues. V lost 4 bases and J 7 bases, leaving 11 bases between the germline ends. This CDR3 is CSVVDGPNEQFF. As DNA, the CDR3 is TGCAGCGTTGTCGATGGTCCTAATGAGCAGTTCTTC.

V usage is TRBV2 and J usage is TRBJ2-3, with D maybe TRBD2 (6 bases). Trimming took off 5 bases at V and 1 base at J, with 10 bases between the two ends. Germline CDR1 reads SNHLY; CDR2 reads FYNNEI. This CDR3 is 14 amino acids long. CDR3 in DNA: TGTGCCAGCAGTCTATTAGCGGGCACAGATACGCAGTATTTT. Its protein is CASSLLAGTDTQYF.

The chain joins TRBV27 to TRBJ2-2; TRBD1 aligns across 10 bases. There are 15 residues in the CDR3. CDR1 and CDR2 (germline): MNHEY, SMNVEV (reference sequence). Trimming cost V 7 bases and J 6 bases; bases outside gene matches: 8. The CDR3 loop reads CASTLGTGVPGELFF. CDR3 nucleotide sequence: TGTGCCAGCACGTTAGGGACAGGGGTTCCCGGGGAGCTGTTTTTT.

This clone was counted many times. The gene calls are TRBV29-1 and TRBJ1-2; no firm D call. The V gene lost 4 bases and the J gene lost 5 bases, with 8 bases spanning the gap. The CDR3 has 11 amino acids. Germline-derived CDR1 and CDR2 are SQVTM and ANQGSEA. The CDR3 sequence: CSVASEYGYTF. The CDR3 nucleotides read TGCAGCGTTGCCAGCGAGTATGGCTACACCTTC. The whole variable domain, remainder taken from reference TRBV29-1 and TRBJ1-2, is SAVISQKPSRDICQRGTSLTIQCQVDSQVTMMFWYRQQPGQSLTLIATANQGSEATYESGFVIDKFPISRPNLTFSTLTVSNMSPEDSSIYLCSVASEYGYTFGSGTRLTVV.

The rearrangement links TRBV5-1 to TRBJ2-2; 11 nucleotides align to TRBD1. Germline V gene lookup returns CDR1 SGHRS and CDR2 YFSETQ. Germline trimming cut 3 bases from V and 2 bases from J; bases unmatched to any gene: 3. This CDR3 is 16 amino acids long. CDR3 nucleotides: TGCGCCAGCAGCTGGGGACAGGGGGGAAACACCGGGGAGCTGTTTTTT. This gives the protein CASSWGQGGNTGELFF. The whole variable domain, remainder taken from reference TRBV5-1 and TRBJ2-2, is KAGVTQTPRYLIKTRGQQVTLSCSPISGHRSVSWYQQTPGQGLQFLFEYFSETQRNKGNFPGRFSGRQFSNSRSEMNVSTLELGDSALYLCASSWGQGGNTGELFFGEGSRLTVL.

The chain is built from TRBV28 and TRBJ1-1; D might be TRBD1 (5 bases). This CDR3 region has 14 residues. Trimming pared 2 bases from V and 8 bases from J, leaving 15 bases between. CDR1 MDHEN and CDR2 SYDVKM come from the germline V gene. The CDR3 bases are TGTGCCAGCAGTTTAACGTCAGGGAATCGGGAAGCTTTCTTT. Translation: CASSLTSGNREAFF.

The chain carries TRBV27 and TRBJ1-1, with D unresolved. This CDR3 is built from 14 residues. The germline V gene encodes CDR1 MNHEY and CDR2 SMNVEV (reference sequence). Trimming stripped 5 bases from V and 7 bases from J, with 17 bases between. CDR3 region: CASSPQGPKGEAFF. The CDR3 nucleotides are TGTGCCAGCAGTCCACAAGGCCCGAAGGGTGAAGCTTTCTTT.

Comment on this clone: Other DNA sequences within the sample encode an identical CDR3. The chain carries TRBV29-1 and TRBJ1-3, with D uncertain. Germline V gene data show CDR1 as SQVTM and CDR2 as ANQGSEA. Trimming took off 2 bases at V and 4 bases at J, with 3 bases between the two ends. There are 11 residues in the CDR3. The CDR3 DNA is TGCAGCGTTGAAACCGGAAACACCATATATTTT. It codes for CSVETGNTIYF.

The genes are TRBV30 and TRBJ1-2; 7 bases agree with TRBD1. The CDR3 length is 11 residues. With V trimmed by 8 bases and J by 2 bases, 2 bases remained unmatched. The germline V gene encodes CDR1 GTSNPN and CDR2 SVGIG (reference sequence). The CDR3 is CAGDSNYGYTF. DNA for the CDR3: TGTGCCGGGGACAGCAACTATGGCTACACCTTC.

This CDR3 is CASSEAGVGTDTQYF. Here the CDR3 DNA reads TGTGCCAGCAGTGAGGCGGGAGTGGGCACAGATACGCAGTATTTT. The V and J genes are TRBV27 and TRBJ2-3; 7 positions agree with TRBD2. The CDR3 is 15 amino acids. Germline CDR1 MNHEY, CDR2 SMNVEV (reference sequence). Trimming took 5 bases from V and 1 from J; bases not matched to a gene: 6.

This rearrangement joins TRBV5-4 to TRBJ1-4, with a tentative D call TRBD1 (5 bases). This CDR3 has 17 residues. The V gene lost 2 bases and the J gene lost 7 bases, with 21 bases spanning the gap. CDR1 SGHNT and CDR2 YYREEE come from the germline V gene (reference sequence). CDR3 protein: CASSFFPPQGGGEKLFF. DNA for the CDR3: TGTGCCAGCAGCTTTTTTCCCCCCCAGGGTGGTGGTGAAAAACTGTTTTTT. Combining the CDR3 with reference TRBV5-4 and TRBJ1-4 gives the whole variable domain ETGVTQSPTHLIKTRGQQVTLRCSSQSGHNTVSWYQQALGQGPQFIFQYYREEENGRGNFPPRFSGLQFPNYSSELNVNALELDDSALYLCASSFFPPQGGGEKLFFGSGTQLSVL.

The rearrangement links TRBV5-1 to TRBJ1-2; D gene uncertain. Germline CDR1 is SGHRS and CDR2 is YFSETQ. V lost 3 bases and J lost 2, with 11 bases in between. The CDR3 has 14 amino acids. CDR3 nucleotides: TGCGCCAGCAGCTCCGAATTAGAGAACTATGGCTACACCTTC. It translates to CASSSELENYGYTF.

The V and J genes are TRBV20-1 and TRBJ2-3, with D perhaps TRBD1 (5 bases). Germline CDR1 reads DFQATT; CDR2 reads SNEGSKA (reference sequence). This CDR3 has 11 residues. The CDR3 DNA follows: TGCAGGTCGACAGTGACAGATACGCAGTATTTT. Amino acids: CRSTVTDTQYF.

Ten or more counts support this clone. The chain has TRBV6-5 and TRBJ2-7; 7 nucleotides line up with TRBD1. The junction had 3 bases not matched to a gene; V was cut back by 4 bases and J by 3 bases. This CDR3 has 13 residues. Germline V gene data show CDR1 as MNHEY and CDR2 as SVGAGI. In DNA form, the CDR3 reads TGTGCCAGCAGTTTCGGACAGGACTACGAGCAGTACTTC. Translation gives CASSFGQDYEQYF.

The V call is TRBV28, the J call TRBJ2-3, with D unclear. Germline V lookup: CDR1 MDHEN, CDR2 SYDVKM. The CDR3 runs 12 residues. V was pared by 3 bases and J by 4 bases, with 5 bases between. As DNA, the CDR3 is TGTGCCAGCAGTTTTGTTTCAGATACGCAGTATTTT. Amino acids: CASSFVSDTQYF.